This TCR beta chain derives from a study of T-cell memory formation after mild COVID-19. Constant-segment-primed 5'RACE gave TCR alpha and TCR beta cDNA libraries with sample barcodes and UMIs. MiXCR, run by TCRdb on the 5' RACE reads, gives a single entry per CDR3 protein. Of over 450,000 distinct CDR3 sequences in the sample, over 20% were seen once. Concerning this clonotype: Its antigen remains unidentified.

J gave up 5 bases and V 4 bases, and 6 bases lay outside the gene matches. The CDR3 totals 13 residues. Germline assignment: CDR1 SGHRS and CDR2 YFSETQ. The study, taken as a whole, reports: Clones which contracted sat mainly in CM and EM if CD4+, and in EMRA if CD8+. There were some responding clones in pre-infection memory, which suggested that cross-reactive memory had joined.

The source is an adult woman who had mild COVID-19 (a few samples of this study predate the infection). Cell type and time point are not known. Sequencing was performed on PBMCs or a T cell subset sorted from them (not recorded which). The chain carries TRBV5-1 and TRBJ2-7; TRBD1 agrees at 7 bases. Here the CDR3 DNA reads TGCGCCAGCAGCCTCGGGACAGCCCACGAGCAGTACTTC. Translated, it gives CASSLGTAHEQYF.